Reported below is one T cell receptor beta chain. The antigen remains undetermined. This sample was included in a study of cytomegalovirus exposure and HLA in healthy donors. The wider study: It was reported in a later analysis that the same platform had been used for the 100 to 150 validation repertoires as for the 666 first-cohort repertoires.

Study results and limitations: Overall, approximately 150 TCR beta chains were annotated as cytomegalovirus-associated. Generally TCR sequences proved uncommon, though certain public TCRs appeared in numerous donors.

This CDR3 contains 13 residues. Looked up from germline, CDR1 is WSHSY and CDR2 is SAAADI. V was clipped by 4 bases and J by 3 bases; unmatched bases: 2. Sequenced by immunoSEQ multiplex PCR; TCRdb stores in-frame clones only, minus some. The data hold about 360,000 clones, with approximately 90% observed a single time. The sequenced sample consisted of PBMCs. The V gene is TRBV10-2, the J gene TRBJ2-5; 7 bases align to TRBD2. The TCR sequence derives from a woman under 30 in good health and CMV-seronegative. The CDR3 coding sequence is TGCGCCAGCAGTGGGCTAGCGGAAGAGACCCAGTACTTC. Its translation: CASSGLAEETQYF.